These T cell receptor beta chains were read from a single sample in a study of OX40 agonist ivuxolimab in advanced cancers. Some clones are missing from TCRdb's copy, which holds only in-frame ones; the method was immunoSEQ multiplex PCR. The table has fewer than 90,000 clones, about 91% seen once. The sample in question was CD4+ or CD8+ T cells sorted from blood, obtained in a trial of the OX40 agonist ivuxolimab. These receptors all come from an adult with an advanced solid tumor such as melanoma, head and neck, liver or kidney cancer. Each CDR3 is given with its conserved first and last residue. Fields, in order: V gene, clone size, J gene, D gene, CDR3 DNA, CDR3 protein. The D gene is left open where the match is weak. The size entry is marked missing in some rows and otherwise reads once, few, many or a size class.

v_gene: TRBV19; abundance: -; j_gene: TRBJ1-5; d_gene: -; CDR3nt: TGTGCCAGTAGCGGACAGAGCAATCAGCCCCAGCATTTT; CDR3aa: CASSGQSNQPQHF
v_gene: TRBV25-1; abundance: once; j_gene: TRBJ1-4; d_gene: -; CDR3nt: TGTGCCAGCCTTAATGAAAAACTGTTTTTT; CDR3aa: CASLNEKLFF
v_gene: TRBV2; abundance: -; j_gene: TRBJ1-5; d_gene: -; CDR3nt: TGTGCCAGCAGTCGTCAGGGAGGCAATCAGCCCCAGCATTTT; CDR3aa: CASSRQGGNQPQHF
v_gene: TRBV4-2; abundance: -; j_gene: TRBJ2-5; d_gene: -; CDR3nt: TGTGCCAGCAGCCAAGCGGAGGGGGCAGAGACCCAGTACTTC; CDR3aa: CASSQAEGAETQYF
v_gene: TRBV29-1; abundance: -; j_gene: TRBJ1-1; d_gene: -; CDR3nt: TGCAGCGTTGATAAATTATTTCCGAACACTGAAGCTTTCTTT; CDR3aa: CSVDKLFPNTEAFF
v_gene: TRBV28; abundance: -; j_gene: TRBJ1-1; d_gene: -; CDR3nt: TGTGCCAGCAGCCCACCTGTTACGAACACTGAAGCTTTCTTT; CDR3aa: CASSPPVTNTEAFF
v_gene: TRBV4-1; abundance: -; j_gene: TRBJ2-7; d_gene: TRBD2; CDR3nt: TGCGCCAGCAGCCAAGAAGGACTAGCGGGCTCGTACGAGCAGTACTTC; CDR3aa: CASSQEGLAGSYEQYF
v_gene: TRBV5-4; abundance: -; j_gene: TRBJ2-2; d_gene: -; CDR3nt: TGTGCCAGCAGCTTGGGAAAGGTTGGCAACACCGGGGAGCTGTTTTTT; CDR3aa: CASSLGKVGNTGELFF
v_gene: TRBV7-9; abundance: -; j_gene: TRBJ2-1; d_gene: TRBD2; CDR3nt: TGTGCCAGCAGCTTAGCGCGCAGCGGGAGGGCCCATGAGCAGTTCTTC; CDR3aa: CASSLARSGRAHEQFF
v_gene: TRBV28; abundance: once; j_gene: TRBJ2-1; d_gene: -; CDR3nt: TGTGCCAGCAGTTTACAGAATCCGAATGAGCAGTTCTTC; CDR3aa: CASSLQNPNEQFF
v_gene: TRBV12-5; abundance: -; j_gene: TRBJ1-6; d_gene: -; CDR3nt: TGTGCTAGTGGTACCGGGCCCAATTCACCCCTCCACTTT; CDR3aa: CASGTGPNSPLHF
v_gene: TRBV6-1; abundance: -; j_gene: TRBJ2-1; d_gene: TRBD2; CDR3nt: TGTGCCAGCAGTGAAGGGTGGGAGGGCCTTTTTGAGCAGTTCTTC; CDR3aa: CASSEGWEGLFEQFF
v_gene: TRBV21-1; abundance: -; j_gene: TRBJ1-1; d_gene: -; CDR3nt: TGTGCCAGCAGCAAAGGGGGGAAAGGGATGAACACTGAAGCTTTCTTT; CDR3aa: CASSKGGKGMNTEAFF
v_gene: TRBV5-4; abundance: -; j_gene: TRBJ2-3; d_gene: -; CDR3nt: TGTGCCAGCAGCTTGGCCGGGGAGAATACGCAGTATTTT; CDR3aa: CASSLAGENTQYF
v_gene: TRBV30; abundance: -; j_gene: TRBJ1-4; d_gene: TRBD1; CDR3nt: TGTGCCGTAGAACAGGGGCCCGGTGAAAAACTGTTTTTT; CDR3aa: CAVEQGPGEKLFF
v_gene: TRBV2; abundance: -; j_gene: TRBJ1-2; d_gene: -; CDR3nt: TGTGCCAGCAGTCTAGCAAAACCGGACGTCTATGGCTACACCTTC; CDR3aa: CASSLAKPDVYGYTF
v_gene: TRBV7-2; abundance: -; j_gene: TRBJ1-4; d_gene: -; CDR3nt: TGTGCCAGCAGCTTAGTTCAGGGAAATGAAAAACTGTTTTTT; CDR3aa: CASSLVQGNEKLFF